Sequencing of this T cell receptor beta chain was carried out in a study of CD8+ T cells in alopecia areata. Extracted RNA was reverse transcribed, and the resulting cDNA served as sequencing template. TCRdb's copy holds only in-frame clones and misses some; the assay was immunoSEQ multiplex PCR. This repertoire shows over 9,000 clones, 55% to 75% found once; its top ten account for nearly 15%. The investigators collected lesional scalp punch biopsies and peripheral blood from alopecia areata patients. The CDR3 contains 12 residues. Trimming took off 3 bases at V and 4 bases at J, with 6 bases between the two ends. Germline values: CDR1 SGHTA, CDR2 FQGNSA.

The rearrangement joins TRBV7-2 to TRBJ1-1; D unresolved. The sequencing input was skin. This TCR was recovered from a human donor with alopecia areata. CDR3 loop: CASSFPVTEAFF. DNA for the CDR3: TGTGCCAGCAGCTTCCCAGTCACTGAAGCTTTCTTT. Filled out from reference TRBV7-2 and TRBJ1-1, the complete variable domain reads GAGVSQSPSNKVTEKGKDVELRCDPISGHTALYWYRQSLGQGLEFLIYFQGNSAPDKSGLPSDRFSAERTGGSVSTLTIQRTQQEDSAVYLCASSFPVTEAFFGQGTRLTVV.